The following is a TCR beta chain sequence with its context. The antigen is unknown. It was the 120-subject validation cohort, separate from the approximately 620-subject first cohort, to which the donors belonged. The sample is drawn from a study of cytomegalovirus exposure and HLA in healthy donors. Germline V CDR1 and CDR2: LNHDA, SQIVND (reference sequence). V lost 6 bases to trimming and J lost 5 bases; unmatched junction nucleotides: 10. The CDR3 totals 16 residues. General study points: The study designated fewer than 200 TCR beta chains cytomegalovirus-associated. The tendency of first-cohort TCR clusters to co-occur in the 100 to 150 validation repertoires emerged from a later analysis.

The repertoire was sequenced with immunoSEQ multiplex PCR; TCRdb's copy has only in-frame clones and lacks some. The sample has about 240,000 clones, 70% to 90% seen once. The clonotype originates from a woman aged 25-40 years in good health and CMV-seropositive. Sequencing was carried out using PBMCs. This chain links TRBV19 with TRBJ1-2; the match to TRBD1 covers 12 bases. Written as DNA, the CDR3 is TGTGCCAGTAGCAAAGTCCCGGGACAGGGGGCTTATGGCTACACCTTC. The encoded protein is CASSKVPGQGAYGYTF.